The 28 T cell receptor beta chains reported below all come from one sample, sequenced in a study of graft-versus-host responses after intestinal transplantation. Antigens of these TCRs are unknown. The table came from immunoSEQ multiplex PCR; TCRdb's copy has only in-frame clones and leaves some out. This sample has fewer than 85,000 clones, with roughly nine tenths found just once. The material sequenced was unstimulated CD8+ T cells sorted from spleen or lymph node cells, taken before intestinal transplant. Receptors were obtained from a human donor who received an intestinal transplant.

The genes are TRBV13 and TRBJ2-3; 9 bases map to TRBD2. Trimming at V came to 2 bases and at J to 2 bases, leaving 5 bases not matched to a gene. CDR3 length: 16 amino acids. Germline loops: CDR1 PRHDT, CDR2 FYEKMQ (reference sequence). Here the CDR3 reads CASSLRGGEITDTQYF. In DNA form, the CDR3 reads TGTGCCAGCAGCTTACGCGGGGGGGAAATCACAGATACGCAGTATTTT.

V gene TRBV5-1 combines with J gene TRBJ1-2; tentative D call: TRBD1 (5 bases). V lost 0 bases to trimming and J lost 4 bases, with 10 bases between them. The germline V gene has CDR1 SGHRS and CDR2 YFSETQ. The length of the CDR3 is 14 residues. The CDR3 DNA follows: TGCGCCAGCAGCTTGGGTAGGGGCCCCTATGGCTACACCTTC. It is translated as CASSLGRGPYGYTF.

The CDR3 nucleotides are TGTGCCAGCAGTAGAGAGGGAGCGAACACCGGGGAGCTGTTTTTT. Its translation: CASSREGANTGELFF. The chain joins TRBV28 to TRBJ2-2; TRBD2 is a possible D gene (5 bases). The V gene's germline CDR1 is MDHEN and CDR2 SYDVKM. CDR3 length: 15 residues. Trimming removed 5 bases at V and 0 bases at J, with 10 bases between.

The J gene is TRBJ1-2, the V gene TRBV4-1; D is possibly TRBD1 (6 bases). V dropped 0 bases and J dropped 2 bases, with 16 bases sitting between them. Germline V lookup: CDR1 MGHRA, CDR2 YSYEKL. CDR3 length: 17 residues. Written as DNA, the CDR3 is TGCGCCAGCAGCCAAGAAGGGGGGGGGAGGACGAACTATGGCTACACCTTC. Its protein is CASSQEGGGRTNYGYTF.

The chain is built from TRBV2 and TRBJ1-4; D remains unclear. CDR3 length: 14 amino acids. Trimming left V 10 bases short and J 1 base short, with 13 bases between. The germline V gene has CDR1 SNHLY and CDR2 FYNNEI. In nucleotides, the CDR3 is TGTGCCAACAACGTCCGGGGAACTAATGAAAAACTGTTTTTT. Its protein product is CANNVRGTNEKLFF.

In this sample, this clone turned up once. V is TRBV6-1 and J is TRBJ2-7; D call uncertain. The V gene's germline CDR1 is MNHNS and CDR2 SASEGT. The CDR3 is 14 residues long. V dropped 0 bases and J dropped 0 bases, with 6 bases sitting between them. CDR3 residues: CASSEASLSYEQYF. DNA of the CDR3: TGTGCCAGCAGTGAAGCGAGCCTCTCCTACGAGCAGTACTTC.

Details on this clone: In the same sample, other DNA sequences code for this CDR3. The chain links TRBV11-2 to TRBJ2-7; D gene uncertain. The CDR3 spans 12 residues. V lost 3 bases to trimming and J lost 0 bases, with 3 bases between them. Germline-derived CDR1 and CDR2 are SGHAT and FQNNGV. CDR3: CASSLYSYEQYF. In nucleotides, the CDR3 is TGTGCCAGCAGCTTGTACTCCTACGAGCAGTACTTC.

The chain joins TRBV9 to TRBJ2-1; 7 nucleotides match TRBD1. The germline V gene encodes CDR1 SGDLS and CDR2 YYNGEE. There are 14 residues in the CDR3. J was trimmed by 4 bases and V by 4 bases; bases with no gene match: 5. CDR3 loop: CASSPTGTYNEQFF. The DNA for the CDR3 is TGTGCCAGCAGCCCGACAGGGACGTACAATGAGCAGTTCTTC.

This clone was recorded once. The rearrangement uses TRBV10-2 and TRBJ1-2; 7 bases fit TRBD1. Germline V lookup: CDR1 WSHSY, CDR2 SAAADI. V lost 7 bases to trimming and J lost 8 bases; unmatched junction nucleotides: 10. The length of the CDR3 is 13 residues. Written as DNA, the CDR3 is TGCGCCAGCAAGGCGGACTACAGGGGCGGCTACACCTTC. Translated, it gives CASKADYRGGYTF.

The CDR3 DNA follows: TGCAGCGCTCGGGGAAGACAGGGCTCCTACAATGAGCAGTTCTTC. The encoded protein is CSARGRQGSYNEQFF. This rearrangement joins TRBV29-1 to TRBJ2-1; 7 nucleotides line up with TRBD1. Trimming cost V 7 bases and J 0 bases; bases outside gene matches: 9. The CDR3 loop spans 15 amino acids. Per germline, CDR1 SQVTM and CDR2 ANQGSEA.

The chain couples TRBV9 to TRBJ2-5; the match to TRBD1 covers 9 bases. The last part of the DNA fits TRBJ2-7 better; the J call may be wrong. The CDR3 loop spans 16 amino acids. Per germline, CDR1 SGDLS and CDR2 YYNGEE. The CDR3 DNA is TGTGCCAGCAGCGCCACGGGACAGGGTATATCAGGCGAGCAGTACTTC. Protein product: CASSATGQGISGEQYF.

This clone was recorded once. The gene calls are TRBV7-4 and TRBJ1-2, with a tentative D call TRBD1 (5 bases). The V end lost 2 bases, the J end lost 6 bases, and 19 bases lay between the germline ends. The germline CDR1 and CDR2 sequences are SGHVT and SQSDAQ. This CDR3 region has 16 residues. CDR3 amino acids: CASSLRIPGKVDGYTF. CDR3 coding DNA: TGTGCCAGCAGCTTAAGGATCCCAGGGAAAGTTGATGGCTACACCTTC.

The chain couples TRBV27 to TRBJ2-1, with 14 positions matching TRBD2. With V trimmed by 4 bases and J by 4 bases, 6 bases remained unmatched. This CDR3 spans 17 amino acids. Per the germline V gene, CDR1 is MNHEY and CDR2 is SMNVEV (reference sequence). As DNA, the CDR3 is TGTGCCAGCAGTTCCCGGACTAGCGGGAGGCTTTACAATGAGCAGTTCTTC. This codes for CASSSRTSGRLYNEQFF.

The chain employs TRBV28 and TRBJ2-7; TRBD1 matches at 7 bases. The CDR3 is made up of 14 amino acids. In germline, CDR1 is MDHEN, CDR2 SYDVKM. V shed 3 bases and J 0 bases; nucleotides not matched to a gene: 2. CDR3 sequence (DNA): TGTGCCAGCAGTTTGACAGGGAACTCCTACGAGCAGTACTTC. Its translation: CASSLTGNSYEQYF. Complete variable domain (other parts from reference TRBV28 and TRBJ2-7): DVKVTQSSRYLVKRTGEKVFLECVQDMDHENMFWYRQDPGLGLRLIYFSYDVKMKEKGDIPEGYSVSREKKERFSLILESASTNQTSMYLCASSLTGNSYEQYFGPGTRLTVT.

This chain links TRBV5-1 with TRBJ2-7; D is possibly TRBD2 (6 bases). Germline CDR1 is SGHRS and CDR2 is YFSETQ. CDR3 length equals 13 residues. The ends were cut back, 4 bases at V and 1 base at J, with 9 bases in the middle. The CDR3 coding sequence is TGCGCCAGCAGCGGGACTCCTTCCTACGAGCAGTACTTC. It translates to CASSGTPSYEQYF.

This clone turned up a few times. V usage is TRBV7-9 and J usage is TRBJ2-2, with 9 bases fitting TRBD2. Germline CDR1 is SEHNR and CDR2 is FQNEAQ (reference sequence). CDR3 length equals 15 residues. J lost 3 bases, V lost 3 bases, and 2 bases had no gene match. The CDR3 is CASSFSGSDTGELFF. The CDR3 nucleotides read TGTGCCAGCAGCTTTAGCGGGAGCGACACCGGGGAGCTGTTTTTT.

J is TRBJ2-2 and V is TRBV4-2; D gene ambiguous. From germline, CDR1 is LGHNA and CDR2 YNFKEQ. Trimming took off 0 bases at V and 4 bases at J, with 3 bases between the two ends. The CDR3 has 13 residues. The CDR3 reads CASSQDITGELFF. The DNA of the CDR3 is TGTGCCAGCAGCCAAGATATCACCGGGGAGCTGTTTTTT.

This clone was recorded once. The gene calls are TRBV9 and TRBJ2-7, with 8 bases that match TRBD1. The CDR3 extends over 14 amino acids. With V trimmed by 3 bases and J by 2 bases, 4 bases remained unmatched. Looked up from germline, CDR1 is SGDLS and CDR2 is YYNGEE. In DNA, the CDR3 is TGTGCCAGCAGCGCAGGGGGCGCACCCTACGAGCAGTACTTC. This translates into CASSAGGAPYEQYF.

The rearrangement uses TRBV4-1 and TRBJ2-2; D not certain. This CDR3 contains 16 residues. The V gene's germline CDR1 is MGHRA and CDR2 YSYEKL. The V end lost 0 bases, the J end lost 1 base, and 9 bases lay between the germline ends. CDR3 in DNA: TGCGCCAGCAGCCAAGAGAGGCAAATGAACACCGGGGAGCTGTTTTTT. Residues: CASSQERQMNTGELFF.

The chain uses TRBV14 and TRBJ1-1; perhaps TRBD1 as D (6 bases). The germline V and J ends were trimmed by 3 bases and 5 bases, with 19 bases remaining between them. CDR3 length equals 16 residues. Per the germline V gene, CDR1 is SGHDN and CDR2 is FVKESK. The CDR3 loop reads CASSHRDIEGWTEAFF. CDR3 DNA: TGTGCCAGCAGCCACCGGGACATCGAGGGTTGGACTGAAGCTTTCTTT.

V usage is TRBV30 and J usage is TRBJ1-1, with D maybe TRBD1 (5 bases). Germline V gives CDR1 GTSNPN, CDR2 SVGIG (reference sequence). The CDR3 contains 14 residues. The V end lost 3 bases, the J end lost 8 bases, and 19 bases lay between the germline ends. For the CDR3, the DNA is TGTGCCTGGAGGGCGGGACCGCCGTTTCCGGAAGCTTTCTTT. Its protein is CAWRAGPPFPEAFF.

This chain joins TRBV14 and TRBJ2-1, with 8 positions matching TRBD1. With V trimmed by 4 bases and J by 3 bases, 20 bases remained unmatched. Looked up from germline, CDR1 is SGHDN and CDR2 is FVKESK. The CDR3 covers 20 residues. The chain's CDR3 is CASSPGVDRVYSYHYNEQFF. CDR3 DNA: TGTGCCAGCAGCCCCGGGGTGGACAGGGTATACTCATACCACTACAATGAGCAGTTCTTC. Drawing the rest from reference TRBV14 and TRBJ2-1, the complete variable domain is EAGVTQFPSHSVIEKGQTVTLRCDPISGHDNLYWYRRVMGKEIKFLLHFVKESKQDESGMPNNRFLAERTGGTYSTLKVQPAELEDSGVYFCASSPGVDRVYSYHYNEQFFGPGTRLTVL.

V gene TRBV20-1 combines with J gene TRBJ1-6, with D possibly TRBD1 on 6 matching bases. Germline lookup yields CDR1 DFQATT and CDR2 SNEGSKA (reference sequence). Trimming took off 3 bases at V and 12 bases at J, with 9 bases between the two ends. The CDR3 covers 11 residues. This CDR3 reads CSARTQGPLHF. The CDR3 DNA follows: TGCAGTGCTAGGACACAGGGACCCCTCCACTTT.

Concerning this clone: At one boundary the junction diverges from the germline segment, which might be a read error. The J gene is TRBJ1-2, the V gene TRBV11-2; the D gene is possibly TRBD1 (5 bases). There are 9 residues in the CDR3. Germline V gene data show CDR1 as SGHAT and CDR2 as FQNNGV. The CDR3 region has the DNA TGTGCCAGCACCCAAGACAGCTACTTC. Encoded protein: CASTQDSYF. The entire variable domain, with the rest obtained from reference TRBV11-2 and TRBJ1-2, is as follows: EAGVAQSPRYKIIEKRQSVAFWCNPISGHATLYWYQQILGQGPKLLIQFQNNGVVDDSQLPKDRFSAERLKGVDSTLKIQPAKLEDSAVYLCASTQDSYFGSGTRLTVV.

The chain joins TRBV7-2 to TRBJ2-1; possible D gene TRBD2, 7 bases. The CDR3 has 14 amino acids. CDR1 SGHTA and CDR2 FQGNSA come from the germline V gene. The V end lost 5 bases, the J end lost 8 bases, and 16 bases lay between the germline ends. CDR3 amino acids: CASSRLGGPYEQFF. The CDR3 region has the DNA TGTGCCAGCAGCCGCCTCGGGGGGCCATATGAGCAGTTCTTC. Using reference TRBV7-2 and TRBJ2-1 for the parts outside the CDR3, the full variable domain is GAGVSQSPSNKVTEKGKDVELRCDPISGHTALYWYRQSLGQGLEFLIYFQGNSAPDKSGLPSDRFSAERTGGSVSTLTIQRTQQEDSAVYLCASSRLGGPYEQFFGPGTRLTVL.

This sequence joins TRBV4-1 and TRBJ1-4; D is unresolved. CDR1 is MGHRA, CDR2 YSYEKL, per germline. The ends were cut back, 0 bases at V and 7 bases at J, with 3 bases in the middle. This CDR3 spans 12 amino acids. Here the CDR3 DNA reads TGCGCCAGCAGCCAAGACGGTGAAAAACTGTTTTTT. This gives the protein CASSQDGEKLFF.

The CDR3, as DNA: TGTGCCAGCAGCGCGTCCGGGAGCGATTATGGCTACACCTTC. It specifies CASSASGSDYGYTF. This chain links TRBV9 with TRBJ1-2; D gene uncertain. There are 14 residues in the CDR3. Per germline, CDR1 SGDLS and CDR2 YYNGEE. Trimming took off 3 bases at V and 5 bases at J, with 14 bases between the two ends.

The V and J genes are TRBV4-1 and TRBJ2-1; maybe TRBD1 (6 bases). The CDR3 consists of 15 residues. CDR1 is MGHRA and CDR2 is YSYEKL in the germline V gene. V was pared by 1 base and J by 6 bases, with 13 bases between. CDR3 in DNA: TGCGCCAGCAGCCAAGTTGCCCGGGACATCAATGAGCAGTTCTTC. As protein: CASSQVARDINEQFF.